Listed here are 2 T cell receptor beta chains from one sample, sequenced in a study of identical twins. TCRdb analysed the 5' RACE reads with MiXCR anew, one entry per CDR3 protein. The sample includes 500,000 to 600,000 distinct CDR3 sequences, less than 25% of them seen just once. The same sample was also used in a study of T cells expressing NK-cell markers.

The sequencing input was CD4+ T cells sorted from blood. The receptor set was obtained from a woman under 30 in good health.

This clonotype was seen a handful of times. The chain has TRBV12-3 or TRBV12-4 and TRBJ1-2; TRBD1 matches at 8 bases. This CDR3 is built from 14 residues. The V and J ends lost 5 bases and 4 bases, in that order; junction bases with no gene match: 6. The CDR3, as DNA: TGTGCCAGCAGTGGCGGACAGGGCGGCTATGGCTACACCTTC. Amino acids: CASSGGQGGYGYTF.

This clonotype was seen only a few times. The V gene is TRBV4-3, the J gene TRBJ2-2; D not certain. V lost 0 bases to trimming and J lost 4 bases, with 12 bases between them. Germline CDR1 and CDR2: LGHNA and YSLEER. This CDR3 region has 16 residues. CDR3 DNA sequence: TGCGCCAGCAGCCAAGATAGAGGCGCTCTCACCGGGGAGCTGTTTTTT. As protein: CASSQDRGALTGELFF.